What follows are 2 T cell receptor beta chains derived from one specimen sequenced in a study of T-cell memory formation after mild COVID-19. Each CDR3 protein is one row after TCRdb ran MiXCR on the 5' RACE reads. The data contain about 110,000 distinct CDR3 sequences, 17% of them singletons. Sequenced material: PBMCs or a T cell subset sorted from them (not recorded which). The receptors stem from an adult woman who had mild COVID-19 (a few samples of this study predate the infection). Cell type and time point are not known.

As DNA, the CDR3 is TGTGCCAGCAGTACCCGGGACGGATCATTGCCTGTCTATGGCTACACCTTC. It specifies CASSTRDGSLPVYGYTF. The V gene is TRBV9, the J gene TRBJ1-2; possible D gene TRBD1, 5 bases. Germline values: CDR1 SGDLS, CDR2 YYNGEE. Deletions cut 5 bases from V and 4 bases from J, with 24 bases between. This CDR3 contains 17 residues.

The chain joins TRBV20-1 to TRBJ1-2; D remains unclear. V was cut by 0 bases and J by 4 bases, with 9 bases left in between. The CDR3 extends over 13 amino acids. Germline lookup yields CDR1 DFQATT and CDR2 SNEGSKA (reference sequence). CDR3 protein: CSARDPQSYGYTF. The CDR3 nucleotides read TGCAGTGCTAGAGATCCACAGAGCTATGGCTACACCTTC.